This TCR beta chain was observed in a study of Ad26.COV2.S vaccination and SARS-CoV-2 variants (dated by TCRdb to 2020 to 2022). Study-level background: Donors in the vaccine arm were drawn from COV1001, a phase I-IIa trial of Ad26.COV2.S in healthy adults that was multicentre, randomized, double-blind and placebo-controlled. The TCR-sequenced set comprised around 30 samples: approximately 19 Ad26.COV2.S vaccine recipients, 5 placebo recipients and 8 SARS-CoV-2 convalescent individuals. TCRbeta repertoire sequencing served as the tool for gauging how specific and how broad the SARS-CoV-2-reactive T cell receptors were following Ad26.COV2.S vaccination. Blinding of investigators to trial group allocation was maintained during experiments and outcome assessment. Participants in the trial were split at random into five groups of five each, receiving low-dose or high-dose Ad26.COV2.S once or twice, or else placebo on both occasions. Ad26.COV2.S was administered intramuscularly at 5 x 10^10 or 1 x 10^11 viral particles, either as a single shot or as two shots given 56 days apart.

General findings and caveats noted by the study authors: Vaccine and placebo recipients had similar non-spike TCR breadth, a finding consistent with the vaccine containing only spike. The study was not powered to compare responses between vaccine doses or regimens. After vaccination, substantial breadth of spike-specific CD8+ and CD4+ T cell responses was reported. Ad26.COV2.S recipients had higher spike-specific TCR breadth than placebo recipients (P = 0.0014). It was noted by the authors that total T cell responses may have been underestimated by the TCR breadth and depth analyses.

TCRbeta CDR3 regions were sequenced with the immunoSEQ Assay. After extraction, genomic DNA underwent amplification by bias-controlled multiplex PCR, followed by high-throughput sequencing. As for the authors' bioinformatics: To quantify the absolute abundance of every unique TCRbeta CDR3 region, sequences were collapsed and filtered. T cell fraction was estimated by normalization of TCRbeta template counts to usable DNA, with usable DNA being measured through amplification of reference genes present in all nucleated cells. Repertoire TCRs were annotated as SARS-CoV-2-specific when V gene, CDR3 amino acid sequence and J gene were exactly matched to a known reactive TCR set. The reference SARS-CoV-2 TCR set was obtained from MIRA and was filtered for enrichment in COVID-19-positive ImmuneCODE repertoires, whereby public or cross-reactive TCRs were removed. Using the MIRA antigens, annotated TCRs were further analysed by specific ORF or by position within an ORF. Depth was the summed frequency of annotated unique rearrangements, while breadth was defined as annotated unique rearrangements over total unique productive rearrangements. Two-sided Wilcoxon rank-sum tests were applied when comparing TCR breadth between groups. In TCRdb, the immuneACCESS table is reduced to in-frame sequences with V and J assigned. These tables do not hold every clone; where another copy was compared, an unresolved V gene accounts for under half, and the others remain unexplained. D and trimming come from the DNA, and the V and J calls and clone size come from that table. The sample includes about 350,000 clones, with around 83% observed a single time. The leading ten clones occupy 3% to 4% of the sample.

A word on this clone: The antigen it recognizes is unknown. No base quality values were provided; no much bigger clone lies one nucleotide off.

The intended sense of this specimen's treatment or condition label: over 15 received Ad26.COV2.S at low or high dose, single or two shots; roughly five received placebo; per-sample allocation not given. Repertoires of vaccine and placebo recipients were sequenced from samples taken on day 63 after the first injection. In Cohort 1b, roughly 26 adults aged 18-55 years were enrolled at a single site in Boston, USA, between 29 July and 7 August 2020. Ad26.COV2.S consisted of a replication-incompetent adenovirus type 26 vector by which a prefusion-stabilized SARS-CoV-2 spike protein from the original Wuhan strain was expressed. Based on the germline V gene (reference sequence), the CDR1 and CDR2 sequences are GTSNPN and SVGIG. The V and J ends are trimmed by 1 base and 3 bases, leaving 22 bases between them. The CDR3 goes from the cysteine to the phenylalanine over 18 residues. Kept here is only the CDR3 DNA, which spans 54 bases and is read in frame from base 1.

The TCR was taken from a person aged 18-65 years who received the Ad26.COV2.S COVID-19 vaccine or a placebo. This sample comprised peripheral blood, obtained in a trial of Ad26.COV2.S vaccine versus placebo. Here the chain combines TRBV30 and TRBJ1-5; there is no confident call for the D gene. Here is the DNA: TGTGCCTGGAGTGAGAGCGGCAGCAAGAAGACTTTCAATCAGCCCCAGCATTTT. Translated, this gives CAWSESGSKKTFNQPQHF.